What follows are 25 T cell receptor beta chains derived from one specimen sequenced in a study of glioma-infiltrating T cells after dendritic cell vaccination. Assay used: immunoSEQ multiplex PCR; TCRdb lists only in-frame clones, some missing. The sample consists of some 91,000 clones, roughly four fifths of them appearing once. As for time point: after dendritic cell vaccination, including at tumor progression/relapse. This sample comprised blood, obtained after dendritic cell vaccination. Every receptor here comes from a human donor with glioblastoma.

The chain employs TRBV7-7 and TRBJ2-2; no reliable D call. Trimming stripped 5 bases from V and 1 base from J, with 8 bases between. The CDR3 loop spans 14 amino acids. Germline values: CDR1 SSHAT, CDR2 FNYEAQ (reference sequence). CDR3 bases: TGTGCCAGCAGCACCTTACAGAACACCGGGGAGCTGTTTTTT. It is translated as CASSTLQNTGELFF. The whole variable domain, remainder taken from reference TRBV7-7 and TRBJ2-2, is GAGVSQSPRYKVTKRGQDVTLRCDPISSHATLYWYQQALGQGPEFLTYFNYEAQPDKSGLPSDRFSAERPEGSISTLTIQRTEQRDSAMYRCASSTLQNTGELFFGEGSRLTVL.

DNA for the CDR3: TGTGCCAGCAGTTTAGGGACAGGGAGGAATGGCTACACCTTC. Residues: CASSLGTGRNGYTF. This rearrangement joins TRBV2 to TRBJ1-2; 9 nucleotides line up with TRBD1. The length of the CDR3 is 14 residues. Trimming at V came to 5 bases and at J to 6 bases, leaving 7 bases not matched to a gene. Germline lookup yields CDR1 SNHLY and CDR2 FYNNEI. Based on the CDR3 plus reference TRBV2 and TRBJ1-2, the full variable domain is EPEVTQTPSHQVTQMGQEVILRCVPISNHLYFYWYRQILGQKVEFLVSFYNNEISEKSEIFDDQFSVERPDGSNFTLKIRSTKLEDSAMYFCASSLGTGRNGYTFGSGTRLTVV.

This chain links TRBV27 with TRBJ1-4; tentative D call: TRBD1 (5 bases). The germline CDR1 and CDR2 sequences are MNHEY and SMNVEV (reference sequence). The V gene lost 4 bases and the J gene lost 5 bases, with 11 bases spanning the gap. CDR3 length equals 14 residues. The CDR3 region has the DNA TGTGCCAGCAGTTCCCGACAGCAGAATGAAAAACTGTTTTTT. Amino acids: CASSSRQQNEKLFF.

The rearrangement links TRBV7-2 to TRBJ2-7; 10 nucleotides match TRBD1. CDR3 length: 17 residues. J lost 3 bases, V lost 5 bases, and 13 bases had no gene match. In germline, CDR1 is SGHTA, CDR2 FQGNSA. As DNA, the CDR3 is TGTGCCAGCAGCCCAGGTCCGACAGGGGGCCTAGGCTACGAGCAGTACTTC. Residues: CASSPGPTGGLGYEQYF.

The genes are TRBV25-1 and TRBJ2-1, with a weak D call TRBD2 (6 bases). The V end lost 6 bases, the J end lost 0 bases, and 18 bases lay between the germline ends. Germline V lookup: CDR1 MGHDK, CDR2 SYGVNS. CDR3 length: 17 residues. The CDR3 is CASRPPWGTLSYNEQFF. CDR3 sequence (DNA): TGTGCCAGCAGGCCCCCCTGGGGGACTCTCTCCTACAATGAGCAGTTCTTC. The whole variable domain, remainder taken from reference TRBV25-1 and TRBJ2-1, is EADIYQTPRYLVIGTGKKITLECSQTMGHDKMYWYQQDPGMELHLIHYSYGVNSTEKGDLSSESTVSRIRTEHFPLTLESARPSHTSQYLCASRPPWGTLSYNEQFFGPGTRLTVL.

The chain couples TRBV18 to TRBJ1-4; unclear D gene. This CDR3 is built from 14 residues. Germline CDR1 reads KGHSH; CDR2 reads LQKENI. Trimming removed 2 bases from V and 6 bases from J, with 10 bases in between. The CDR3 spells CASSPRQDYEKLFF. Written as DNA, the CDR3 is TGTGCCAGCTCACCAAGGCAGGACTATGAAAAACTGTTTTTT.

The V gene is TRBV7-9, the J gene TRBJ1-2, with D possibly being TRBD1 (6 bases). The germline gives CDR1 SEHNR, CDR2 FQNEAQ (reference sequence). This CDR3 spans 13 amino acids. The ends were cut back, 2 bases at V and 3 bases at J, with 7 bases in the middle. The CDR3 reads CASSLNRDYGYTF. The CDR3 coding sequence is TGTGCCAGCAGCTTAAACAGGGACTATGGCTACACCTTC.

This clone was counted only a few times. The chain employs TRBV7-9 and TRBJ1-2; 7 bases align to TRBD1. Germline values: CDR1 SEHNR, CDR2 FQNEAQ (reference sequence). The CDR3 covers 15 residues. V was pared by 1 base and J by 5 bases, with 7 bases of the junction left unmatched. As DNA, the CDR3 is TGTGCCAGCAGCTTAGTGGCAGGGGGAAGATATGGCTACACCTTC. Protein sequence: CASSLVAGGRYGYTF.

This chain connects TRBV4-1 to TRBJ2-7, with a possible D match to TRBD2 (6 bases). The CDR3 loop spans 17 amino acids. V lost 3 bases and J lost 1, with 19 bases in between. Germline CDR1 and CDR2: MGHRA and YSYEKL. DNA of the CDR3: TGCGCCAGCAGCCACCTCCGAACCGGGACTGGGTCCTACGAGCAGTACTTC. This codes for CASSHLRTGTGSYEQYF.

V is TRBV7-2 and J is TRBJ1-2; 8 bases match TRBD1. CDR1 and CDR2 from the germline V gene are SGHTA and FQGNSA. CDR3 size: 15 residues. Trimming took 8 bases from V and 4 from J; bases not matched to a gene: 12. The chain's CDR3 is CASGEDRGGSYGYTF. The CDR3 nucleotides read TGTGCCAGCGGCGAAGACAGGGGAGGAAGCTATGGCTACACCTTC.

The CDR3, as DNA: TGTGCCAGCAGCCCCGGGACTTACACAGATACGCAGTATTTT. This sequence encodes CASSPGTYTDTQYF. The rearrangement uses TRBV13 and TRBJ2-3; tentatively, D is TRBD2 (6 bases). This CDR3 is 14 amino acids long. Trimming took off 5 bases at V and 2 bases at J, with 11 bases between the two ends. Germline V gives CDR1 PRHDT, CDR2 FYEKMQ (reference sequence).

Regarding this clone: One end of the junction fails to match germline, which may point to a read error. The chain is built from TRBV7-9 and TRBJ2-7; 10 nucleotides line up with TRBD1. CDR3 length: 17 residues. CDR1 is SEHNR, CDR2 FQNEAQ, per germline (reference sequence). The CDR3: CASSSSSGTGVFGRLDF. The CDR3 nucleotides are TGTGCCAGCAGCTCCTCCTCGGGGACAGGGGTTTTTGGTCGGCTGGACTTC.

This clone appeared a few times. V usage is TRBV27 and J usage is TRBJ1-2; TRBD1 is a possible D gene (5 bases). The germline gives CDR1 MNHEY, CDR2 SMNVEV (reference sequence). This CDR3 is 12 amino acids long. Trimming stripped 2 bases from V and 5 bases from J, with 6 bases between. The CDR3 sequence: CASSLQGYGYTF. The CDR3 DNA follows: TGTGCCAGCAGTTTACAGGGATATGGCTACACCTTC.

The CDR3 reads CASSSVSGGEQFF. CDR3 coding DNA: TGTGCCAGCAGTTCGGTATCAGGGGGTGAGCAGTTCTTC. The J gene is TRBJ2-1, the V gene TRBV27, with 7 positions matching TRBD1. CDR3 size: 13 residues. The V gene's germline CDR1 is MNHEY and CDR2 SMNVEV (reference sequence). V lost 4 bases, J lost 9 bases, and 6 bases stayed unmatched.

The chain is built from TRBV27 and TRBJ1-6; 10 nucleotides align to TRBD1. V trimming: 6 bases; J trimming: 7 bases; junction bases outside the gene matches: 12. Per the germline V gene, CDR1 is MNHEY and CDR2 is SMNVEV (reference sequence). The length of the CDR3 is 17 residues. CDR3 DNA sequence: TGTGCCAGCAGATGGGACAGGGGAGGACTGAGGAATTCACCCCTCCACTTT. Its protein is CASRWDRGGLRNSPLHF.

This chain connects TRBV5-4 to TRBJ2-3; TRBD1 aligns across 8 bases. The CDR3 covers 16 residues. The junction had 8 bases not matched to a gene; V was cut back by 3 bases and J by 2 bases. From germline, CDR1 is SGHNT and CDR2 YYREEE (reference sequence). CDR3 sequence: CASSSKSGGVTDTQYF. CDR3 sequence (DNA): TGTGCCAGCAGCTCCAAATCAGGGGGCGTCACAGATACGCAGTATTTT.

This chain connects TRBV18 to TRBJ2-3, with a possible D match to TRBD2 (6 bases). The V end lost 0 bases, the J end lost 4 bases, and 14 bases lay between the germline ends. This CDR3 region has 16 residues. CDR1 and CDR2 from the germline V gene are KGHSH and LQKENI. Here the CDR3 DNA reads TGTGCCAGCTCACCACCGGGCGGGGTGGGGTCAGATACGCAGTATTTT. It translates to CASSPPGGVGSDTQYF.

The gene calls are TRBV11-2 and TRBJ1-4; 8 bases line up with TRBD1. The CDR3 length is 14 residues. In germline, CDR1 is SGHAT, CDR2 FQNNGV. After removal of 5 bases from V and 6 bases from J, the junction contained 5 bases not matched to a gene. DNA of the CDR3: TGTGCCAGCAGCGGACAGGGAATAGATGAAAAACTGTTTTTT. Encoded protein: CASSGQGIDEKLFF.

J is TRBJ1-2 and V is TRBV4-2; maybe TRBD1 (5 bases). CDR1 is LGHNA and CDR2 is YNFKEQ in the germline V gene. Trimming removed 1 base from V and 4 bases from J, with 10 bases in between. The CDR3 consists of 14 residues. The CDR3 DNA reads TGTGCCAGCAGCCAAGTTGGGGCACTCTATGGCTACACCTTC. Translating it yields CASSQVGALYGYTF.

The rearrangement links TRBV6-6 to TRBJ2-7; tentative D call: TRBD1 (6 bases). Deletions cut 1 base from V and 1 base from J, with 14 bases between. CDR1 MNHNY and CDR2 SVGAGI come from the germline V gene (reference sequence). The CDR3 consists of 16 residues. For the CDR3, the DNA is TGTGCCAGCAGTTACTTGGGACATCAGGAGTCCTACGAGCAGTACTTC. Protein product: CASSYLGHQESYEQYF.

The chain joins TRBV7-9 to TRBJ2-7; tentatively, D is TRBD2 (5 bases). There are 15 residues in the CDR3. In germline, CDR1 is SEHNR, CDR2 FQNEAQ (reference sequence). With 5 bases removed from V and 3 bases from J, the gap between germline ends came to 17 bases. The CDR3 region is CASSAPPGIRYEQYF. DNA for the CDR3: TGTGCCAGCAGCGCACCTCCGGGGATCCGCTACGAGCAGTACTTC.

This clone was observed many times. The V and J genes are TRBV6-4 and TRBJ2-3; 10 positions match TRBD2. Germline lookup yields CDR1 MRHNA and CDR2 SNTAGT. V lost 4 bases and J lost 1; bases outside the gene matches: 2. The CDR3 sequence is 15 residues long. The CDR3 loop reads CASSVTSGGTDTQYF. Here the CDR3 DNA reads TGTGCCAGCAGTGTTACTAGCGGGGGCACAGATACGCAGTATTTT.

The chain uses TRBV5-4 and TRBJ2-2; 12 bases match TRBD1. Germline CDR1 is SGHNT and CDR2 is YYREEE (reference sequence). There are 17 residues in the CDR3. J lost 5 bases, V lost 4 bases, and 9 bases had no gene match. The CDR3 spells CASSSPGQGALTGELFF. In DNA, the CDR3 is TGTGCCAGCAGCAGCCCGGGACAGGGGGCGTTGACCGGGGAGCTGTTTTTT. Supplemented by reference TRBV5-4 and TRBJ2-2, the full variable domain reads ETGVTQSPTHLIKTRGQQVTLRCSSQSGHNTVSWYQQALGQGPQFIFQYYREEENGRGNFPPRFSGLQFPNYSSELNVNALELDDSALYLCASSSPGQGALTGELFFGEGSRLTVL.

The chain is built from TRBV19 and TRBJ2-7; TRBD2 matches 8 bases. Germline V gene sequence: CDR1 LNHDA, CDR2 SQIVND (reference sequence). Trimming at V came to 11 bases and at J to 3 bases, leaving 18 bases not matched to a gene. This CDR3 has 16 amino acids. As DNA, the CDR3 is TGTGCCCATCCGATCTACGCTAAGCGGGAGTTCTACGAGCAGTACGTC. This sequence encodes CAHPIYAKREFYEQYV.

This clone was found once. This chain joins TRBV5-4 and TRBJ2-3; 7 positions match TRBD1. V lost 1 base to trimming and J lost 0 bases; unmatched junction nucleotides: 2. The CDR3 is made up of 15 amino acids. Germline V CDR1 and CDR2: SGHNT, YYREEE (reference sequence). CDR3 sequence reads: CASSLRQGSTDTQYF. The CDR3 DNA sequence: TGTGCCAGCAGCTTGCGACAGGGTAGCACAGATACGCAGTATTTT.